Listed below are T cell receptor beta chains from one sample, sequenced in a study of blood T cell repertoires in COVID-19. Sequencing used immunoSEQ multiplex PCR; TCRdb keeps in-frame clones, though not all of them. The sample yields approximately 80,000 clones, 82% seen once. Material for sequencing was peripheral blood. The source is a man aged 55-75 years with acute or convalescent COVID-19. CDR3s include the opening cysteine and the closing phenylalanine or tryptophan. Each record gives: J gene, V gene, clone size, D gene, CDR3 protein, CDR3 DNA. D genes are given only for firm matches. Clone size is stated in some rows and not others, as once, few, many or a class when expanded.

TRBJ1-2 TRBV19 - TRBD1 CASSSRTGDNYGYTF TGTGCCAGTAGTTCCCGGACAGGGGATAACTATGGCTACACCTTC
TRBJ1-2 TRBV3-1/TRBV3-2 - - CASSQVDSNYGYTF TGTGCCAGCAGCCAAGTTGACAGTAACTATGGCTACACCTTC
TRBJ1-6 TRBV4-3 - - CASSQAGRNSPLHF TGCGCCAGCAGCCAAGCAGGAAGGAATTCACCCCTCCACTTT
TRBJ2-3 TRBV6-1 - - CASSEAMGEADTQYF TGTGCCAGCAGTGAAGCGATGGGAGAAGCAGATACGCAGTATTTT
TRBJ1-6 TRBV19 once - CATHGQQISPLHF TGTGCCACCCACGGACAGCAGATATCACCCCTCCACTTT
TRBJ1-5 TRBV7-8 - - CASSPVNQPQHF TGTGCCAGCAGCCCTGTAAATCAGCCCCAGCATTTT
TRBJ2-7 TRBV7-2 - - CASSLDIYEQYF TGTGCCAGCAGCTTAGACATCTACGAGCAGTACTTC
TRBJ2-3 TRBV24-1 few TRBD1 CATSVTGGPTDTQYF TGTGCCACCAGTGTAACAGGGGGCCCCACAGATACGCAGTATTTT
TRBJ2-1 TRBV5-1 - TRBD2 CASSLRPGLAGNEQFF TGCGCCAGCAGCTTGAGACCGGGACTAGCGGGGAATGAGCAGTTCTTC
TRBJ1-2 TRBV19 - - CASSMQGSYGYTF TGTGCCAGTAGTATGCAGGGCTCCTATGGCTACACCTTC
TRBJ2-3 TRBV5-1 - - CASSEQGYSTDTQYF TGCGCCAGCAGCGAACAGGGTTATAGCACAGATACGCAGTATTTT
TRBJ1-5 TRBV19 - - CASSIGSGDQPQHF TGTGCCAGTAGTATAGGATCCGGAGATCAGCCCCAGCATTTT
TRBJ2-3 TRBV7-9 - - CASSTRRDSGGTDTQYF TGTGCCAGCAGCACCCGTAGGGACTCCGGTGGCACAGATACGCAGTATTTT
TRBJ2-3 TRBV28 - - CASSLPGPRGDTQYF TGTGCCAGCAGTTTACCGGGACCGAGGGGGGATACGCAGTATTTT
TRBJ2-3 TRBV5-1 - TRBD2 CASKGLAVFSTDTQYF TGCGCCAGCAAGGGACTAGCGGTCTTTAGCACAGATACGCAGTATTTT
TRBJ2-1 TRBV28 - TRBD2 CASSTLMGSGRAHEQFF TGTGCCAGCAGTACACTCATGGGTAGCGGGAGGGCCCATGAGCAGTTCTTC
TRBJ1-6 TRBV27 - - CASSILSTGKNSPLHF TGTGCCAGCAGTATTCTATCGACAGGAAAAAATTCACCCCTCCACTTT
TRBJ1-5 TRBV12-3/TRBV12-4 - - CASSLEAGQPQHF TGTGCCAGCAGTTTAGAGGCGGGGCAGCCCCAGCATTTT